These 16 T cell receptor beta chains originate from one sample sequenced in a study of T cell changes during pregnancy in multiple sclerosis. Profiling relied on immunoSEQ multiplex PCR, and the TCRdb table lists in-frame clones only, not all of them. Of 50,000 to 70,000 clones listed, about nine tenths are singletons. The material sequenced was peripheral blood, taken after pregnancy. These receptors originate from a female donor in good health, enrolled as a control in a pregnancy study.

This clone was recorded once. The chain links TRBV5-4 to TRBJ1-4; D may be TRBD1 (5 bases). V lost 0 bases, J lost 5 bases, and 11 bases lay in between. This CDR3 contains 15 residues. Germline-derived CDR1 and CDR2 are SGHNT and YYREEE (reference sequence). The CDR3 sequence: CASSLEGARNEKLFF. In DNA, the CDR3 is TGTGCCAGCAGCTTGGAAGGGGCCCGGAATGAAAAACTGTTTTTT.

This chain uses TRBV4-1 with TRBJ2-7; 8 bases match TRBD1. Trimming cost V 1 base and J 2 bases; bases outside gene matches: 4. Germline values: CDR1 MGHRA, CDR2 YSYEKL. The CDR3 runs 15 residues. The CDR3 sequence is CASSQGGQATYEQYF. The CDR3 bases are TGCGCCAGCAGCCAAGGGGGACAGGCCACCTACGAGCAGTACTTC.

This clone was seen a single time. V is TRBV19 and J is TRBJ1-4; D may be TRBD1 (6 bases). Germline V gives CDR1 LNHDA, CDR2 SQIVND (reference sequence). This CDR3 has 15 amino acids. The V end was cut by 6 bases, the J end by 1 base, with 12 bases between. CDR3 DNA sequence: TGTGCCAGTAGCAAGAAGGGGGTAACTAATGAAAAACTGTTTTTT. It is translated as CASSKKGVTNEKLFF.

The CDR3 DNA sequence: TGTGCCAGCAGCCTTGGCCCTAGACTGGGGAACACTGAAGCTTTCTTT. This translates into CASSLGPRLGNTEAFF. The chain carries TRBV13 and TRBJ1-1, with unresolved D. The CDR3 extends over 16 amino acids. Per germline, CDR1 PRHDT and CDR2 FYEKMQ (reference sequence). V was clipped by 5 bases and J by 1 base, with 17 bases between them.

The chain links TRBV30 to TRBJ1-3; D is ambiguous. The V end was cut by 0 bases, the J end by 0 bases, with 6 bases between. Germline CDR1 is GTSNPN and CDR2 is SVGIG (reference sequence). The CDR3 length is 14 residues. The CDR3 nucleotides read TGTGCCTGGAGTGTTGGCCCCTCTGGAAACACCATATATTTT. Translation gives CAWSVGPSGNTIYF.

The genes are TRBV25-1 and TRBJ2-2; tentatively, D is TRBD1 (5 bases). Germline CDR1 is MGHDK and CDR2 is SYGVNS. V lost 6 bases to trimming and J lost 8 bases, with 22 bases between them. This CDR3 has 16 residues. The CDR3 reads CASRSPSTDPRGELFF. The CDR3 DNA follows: TGTGCCAGCAGATCACCCTCGACAGACCCCAGGGGGGAGCTGTTTTTT.

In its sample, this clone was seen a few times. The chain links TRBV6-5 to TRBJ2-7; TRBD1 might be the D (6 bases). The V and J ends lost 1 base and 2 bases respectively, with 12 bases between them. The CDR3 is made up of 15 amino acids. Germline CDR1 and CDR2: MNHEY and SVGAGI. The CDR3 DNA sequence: TGTGCCAGCAGTTACTTTAGGGGGAGCGCCTACGAGCAGTACTTC. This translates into CASSYFRGSAYEQYF.

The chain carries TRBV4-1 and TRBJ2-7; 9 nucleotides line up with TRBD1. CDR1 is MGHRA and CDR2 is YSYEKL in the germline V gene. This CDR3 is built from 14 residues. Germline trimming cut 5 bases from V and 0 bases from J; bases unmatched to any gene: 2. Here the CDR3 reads CASSGQGSSYEQYF. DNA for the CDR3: TGCGCCAGCAGCGGACAGGGGAGCTCCTACGAGCAGTACTTC.

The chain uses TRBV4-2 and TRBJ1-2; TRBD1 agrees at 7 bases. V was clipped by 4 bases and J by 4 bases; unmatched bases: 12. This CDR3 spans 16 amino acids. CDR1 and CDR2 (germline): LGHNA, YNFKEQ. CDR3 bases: TGTGCCAGCAGCCTAGGCCAGGGGGAAACTCTCTATGGCTACACCTTC. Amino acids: CASSLGQGETLYGYTF.

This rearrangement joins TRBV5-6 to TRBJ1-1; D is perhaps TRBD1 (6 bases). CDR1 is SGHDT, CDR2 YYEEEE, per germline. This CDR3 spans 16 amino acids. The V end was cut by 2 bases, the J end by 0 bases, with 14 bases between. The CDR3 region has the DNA TGTGCCAGCAGCTTTAGAAGCGGGGGCTTGAACACTGAAGCTTTCTTT. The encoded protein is CASSFRSGGLNTEAFF.

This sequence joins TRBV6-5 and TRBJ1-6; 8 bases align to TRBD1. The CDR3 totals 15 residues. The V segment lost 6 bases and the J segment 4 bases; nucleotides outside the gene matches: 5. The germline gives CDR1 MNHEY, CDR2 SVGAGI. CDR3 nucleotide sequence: TGTGCCAGCAGCTCGGACAGGGTGTATAATTCACCCCTCCACTTT. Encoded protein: CASSSDRVYNSPLHF.

The CDR3 DNA is TGTGCCAGCAGCTGGTTCAGGGGGAAAGACACCGGGGAGCTGTTTTTT. The encoded protein is CASSWFRGKDTGELFF. The rearrangement uses TRBV5-5 and TRBJ2-2; TRBD1 matches at 7 bases. From germline, CDR1 is SGHKS and CDR2 YYEKEE (reference sequence). The trim removed 3 bases at V and 3 bases at J, leaving 8 bases unmatched. CDR3 length equals 16 residues.

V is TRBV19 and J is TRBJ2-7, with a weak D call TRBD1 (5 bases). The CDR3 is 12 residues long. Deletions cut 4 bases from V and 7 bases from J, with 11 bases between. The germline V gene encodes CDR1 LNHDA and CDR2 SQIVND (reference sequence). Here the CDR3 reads CASSNRQTEQYF. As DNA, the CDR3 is TGTGCCAGTAGTAACAGGCAAACGGAGCAGTACTTC.

CDR3 region: CASSQGGTAAYEQYF. The CDR3 DNA reads as TGTGCCAGTAGTCAAGGGGGGACAGCTGCCTACGAGCAGTACTTC. The V and J genes are TRBV19 and TRBJ2-7, with D possibly matching TRBD1 (7 bases). Looked up from germline, CDR1 is LNHDA and CDR2 is SQIVND (reference sequence). This CDR3 spans 15 amino acids. The V end was cut by 5 bases, the J end by 2 bases, with 16 bases between.

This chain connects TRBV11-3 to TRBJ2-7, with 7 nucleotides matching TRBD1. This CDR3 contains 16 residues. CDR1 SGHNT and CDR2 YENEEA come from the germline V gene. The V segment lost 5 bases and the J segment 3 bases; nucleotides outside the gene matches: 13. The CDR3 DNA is TGTGCCAGCAGCCCCCGTTCGACAGGGAATGTCTACGAGCAGTACTTC. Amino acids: CASSPRSTGNVYEQYF.

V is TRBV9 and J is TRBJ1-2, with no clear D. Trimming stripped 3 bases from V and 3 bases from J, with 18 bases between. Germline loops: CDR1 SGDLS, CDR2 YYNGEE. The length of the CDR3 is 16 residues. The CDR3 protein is CASSESLREVDYGYTF. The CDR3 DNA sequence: TGTGCCAGCAGCGAAAGCCTGAGGGAGGTGGACTATGGCTACACCTTC. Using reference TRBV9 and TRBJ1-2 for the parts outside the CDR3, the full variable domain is DSGVTQTPKHLITATGQRVTLRCSPRSGDLSVYWYQQSLDQGLQFLIQYYNGEERAKGNILERFSAQQFPDLHSELNLSSLELGDSALYFCASSESLREVDYGYTFGSGTRLTVV.